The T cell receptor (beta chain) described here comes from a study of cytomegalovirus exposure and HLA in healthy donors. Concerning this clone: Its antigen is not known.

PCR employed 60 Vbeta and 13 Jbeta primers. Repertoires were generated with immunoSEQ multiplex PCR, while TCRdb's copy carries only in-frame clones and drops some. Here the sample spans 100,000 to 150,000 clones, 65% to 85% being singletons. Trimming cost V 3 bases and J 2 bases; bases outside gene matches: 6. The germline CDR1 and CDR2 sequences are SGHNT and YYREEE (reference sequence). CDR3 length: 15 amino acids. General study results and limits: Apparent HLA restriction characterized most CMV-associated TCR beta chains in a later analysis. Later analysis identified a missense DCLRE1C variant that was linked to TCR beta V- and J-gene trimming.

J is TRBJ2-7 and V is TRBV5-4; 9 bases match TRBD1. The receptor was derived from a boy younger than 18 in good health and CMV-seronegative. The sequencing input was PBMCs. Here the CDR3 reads CASSYPGTGTYEQYF. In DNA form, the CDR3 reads TGTGCCAGCAGCTATCCCGGGACAGGGACCTACGAGCAGTACTTC.